This entry is about one T cell receptor beta chain. The V end lost 1 base, the J end lost 4 bases, and 10 bases lay between the germline ends. This CDR3 is built from 14 residues. Germline lookup yields CDR1 SGHNT and CDR2 YENEEA. These data belong to a study of OX40 agonist ivuxolimab in advanced cancers. Clones were read by immunoSEQ multiplex PCR, and TCRdb kept only the in-frame ones, dropping some. Found here are some 77,000 clones, roughly 91% of them singletons; the top ten hold approximately 1.8%. V gene TRBV11-3 combines with J gene TRBJ1-2, with D hard to call. The sample was CD4+ or CD8+ T cells sorted from blood, taken in a trial of the OX40 agonist ivuxolimab. The TCR comes from an adult with an advanced solid tumor such as melanoma, head and neck, liver or kidney cancer. CDR3 sequence reads: CASSLAPSPYGYTF. The CDR3 DNA sequence: TGTGCCAGCAGCTTAGCCCCTTCCCCCTATGGCTACACCTTC.